These 19 T cell receptor beta chains came from one sample sequenced in a study of shared clonotypes between healthy human individuals. In the naive CD8 group, cells lacked CD45RO and were positively selected for CCR7, so terminally differentiated effector memory CD45RA+ cells were left out. Clones were read by immunoSEQ multiplex PCR, and TCRdb kept only the in-frame ones, dropping some. The data show hundreds of thousands of clones, about 91% seen once. Sequenced material: naive CD8+ T cells sorted from blood. All receptors derive from a young man in good health.

This clone showed up just once. The junction shows a germline mismatch at one end, possibly a read error. V and J are TRBV29-1 and TRBJ2-1, with D unclear. The germline CDR1 and CDR2 sequences are SQVTM and ANQGSEA. CDR3 length: 14 residues. CDR3 residues: CSVEGRSSYNEQFF. CDR3 bases: TGCAGCGTGGAAGGACGCAGCTCCTACAATGAGCAGTTCTTC.

The chain employs TRBV5-1 and TRBJ2-7, with TRBD1 identical over 7 bases. Germline CDR1 and CDR2: SGHRS and YFSETQ. V lost 7 bases to trimming and J lost 0 bases; unmatched junction nucleotides: 10. This CDR3 spans 15 amino acids. The CDR3 region is CASAGGVNPSYEQYF. In DNA, the CDR3 is TGCGCCAGCGCAGGGGGAGTAAACCCCTCCTACGAGCAGTACTTC.

The chain has TRBV30 and TRBJ2-5, with a tentative D call TRBD2 (5 bases). This CDR3 contains 13 residues. Trimming shortened V by 3 bases and J by 2 bases, and 10 bases separated the two germline ends. Germline-derived CDR1 and CDR2 are GTSNPN and SVGIG (reference sequence). CDR3 sequence: CAWRHSGQETQYF. CDR3 in DNA: TGTGCCTGGAGGCACAGCGGTCAAGAGACCCAGTACTTC.

This chain uses TRBV19 with TRBJ2-7; TRBD2 agrees at 9 bases. The CDR3 is 15 amino acids. CDR1 is LNHDA and CDR2 is SQIVND in the germline V gene (reference sequence). V shed 5 bases, J shed 0 bases, and the junction held 5 bases outside the gene matches. The CDR3 nucleotides read TGTGCCAGTAGTGTAATAGCGGGAGACTCCTACGAGCAGTACTTC. This codes for CASSVIAGDSYEQYF.

V usage is TRBV2 and J usage is TRBJ2-7; a possible D gene is TRBD1 (6 bases). The CDR3 is 14 residues long. The germline V gene encodes CDR1 SNHLY and CDR2 FYNNEI. Trimming left V 0 bases short and J 5 bases short, with 11 bases between. The CDR3 DNA reads as TGTGCCAGCAGTGAAGCGCCGAACAGGGACGAGCAGTACTTC. The encoded protein is CASSEAPNRDEQYF.

This clone was counted a few times. This sequence joins TRBV27 and TRBJ1-4; no clear D gene. CDR1 is MNHEY, CDR2 SMNVEV, per germline (reference sequence). CDR3 size: 14 residues. V lost 5 bases and J lost 5, with 12 bases in between. The chain's CDR3 is CASSTLDGNEKLFF. CDR3 DNA: TGTGCCAGCAGTACTCTCGACGGGAATGAAAAACTGTTTTTT.

The count of this clone is one. Other nucleotide sequences from this sample produce the same CDR3. V and J are TRBV29-1 and TRBJ2-1, with 12 bases lining up with TRBD2. In germline, CDR1 is SQVTM, CDR2 ANQGSEA. The CDR3 is 13 amino acids. Germline trimming cut 4 bases from V and 5 bases from J; bases unmatched to any gene: 0. CDR3 loop: CSVGTSGNNEQFF. As DNA, the CDR3 is TGCAGCGTTGGGACTAGCGGGAACAATGAGCAGTTCTTC.

This chain links TRBV14 with TRBJ2-7; 10 nucleotides match TRBD1. V shed 4 bases and J 1 base; nucleotides not matched to a gene: 13. From germline, CDR1 is SGHDN and CDR2 FVKESK. The CDR3 sequence is 18 residues long. The CDR3 bases are TGTGCCAGCAGCCGGTTTATGTCTCTGGGACAGGGGTCCTACGAGCAGTACTTC. This gives the protein CASSRFMSLGQGSYEQYF.

The CDR3 nucleotides are TGTGCCAGCAGAACCCATTGGGAGGGCCAAGAGACCCAGTACTTC. Its protein is CASRTHWEGQETQYF. The chain couples TRBV6-5 to TRBJ2-5; 7 bases are shared with TRBD2. The trim removed 6 bases at V and 1 base at J, leaving 8 bases unmatched. Germline-derived CDR1 and CDR2 are MNHEY and SVGAGI. This CDR3 is 15 amino acids long.

The chain has TRBV15 and TRBJ2-5; 8 nucleotides match TRBD1. Germline V gene sequence: CDR1 LNHNV, CDR2 YYDKDF (reference sequence). J lost 1 base, V lost 5 bases, and 3 bases had no gene match. This CDR3 spans 14 amino acids. DNA of the CDR3: TGTGCCACCAGCCCCACAGGGGGCCAAGAGACCCAGTACTTC. It codes for CATSPTGGQETQYF.

This chain uses TRBV4-3 with TRBJ2-1, with 9 bases matching TRBD2. The CDR3 sequence is 17 residues long. Germline values: CDR1 LGHNA, CDR2 YSLEER. The V and J ends lost 1 base and 2 bases, in that order; junction bases with no gene match: 6. The CDR3 nucleotides are TGCGCCAGCAGCCAAGTGGGGCGGGAGGGCCCCTACAATGAGCAGTTCTTC. Its protein product is CASSQVGREGPYNEQFF.

This chain uses TRBV6-5 with TRBJ2-1; D is uncertain. V gave up 0 bases and J gave up 2 bases, with 8 bases separating them. Germline V gene lookup returns CDR1 MNHEY and CDR2 SVGAGI. This CDR3 is 15 amino acids long. CDR3 protein: CASSYSGGAYNEQFF. In nucleotides, the CDR3 is TGTGCCAGCAGTTACTCGGGTGGCGCCTACAATGAGCAGTTCTTC.

The rearrangement uses TRBV19 and TRBJ2-7; D tentatively reads TRBD1 or TRBD2 (5 bases each). CDR3 length: 15 amino acids. V lost 4 bases and J lost 4, with 17 bases in between. The germline CDR1 and CDR2 sequences are LNHDA and SQIVND (reference sequence). The DNA of the CDR3 is TGTGCCAGTAGTACGAACCGGGGCTTCTTTTACGAGCAGTACTTC. The encoded protein is CASSTNRGFFYEQYF.

The chain is built from TRBV5-1 and TRBJ2-1, with D unclear. Germline CDR1 reads SGHRS; CDR2 reads YFSETQ. The CDR3 is made up of 13 amino acids. Trimming stripped 2 bases from V and 7 bases from J, with 10 bases between. CDR3: CASSLELRNEQFF. The CDR3 DNA is TGCGCCAGCAGCTTAGAACTACGGAATGAGCAGTTCTTC.

The rearrangement uses TRBV6-5 and TRBJ2-7; TRBD2 might be the D (5 bases). The V gene's germline CDR1 is MNHEY and CDR2 SVGAGI. Trimming cost V 3 bases and J 1 base, with 13 bases left between them. This CDR3 has 15 amino acids. The CDR3, as DNA: TGTGCCAGCAGTTATCGTCCCTCGGGGTCCTACGAGCAGTACTTC. This encodes CASSYRPSGSYEQYF.

This rearrangement joins TRBV5-8 to TRBJ2-7, with 10 nucleotides matching TRBD1. Germline CDR1 SGHTS, CDR2 YDEGEE. Losses at the gene ends were 6 bases for V and 3 bases for J; bases not matched to a gene: 6. The CDR3 runs 14 residues. The CDR3 reads CASTLRDRGYEQYF. CDR3 nucleotide sequence: TGTGCCAGCACTCTCCGGGACAGGGGCTACGAGCAGTACTTC.

This CDR3 reads CASSFGTVQETQYF. CDR3 sequence (DNA): TGTGCCAGCAGCTTCGGGACTGTCCAAGAGACCCAGTACTTC. This chain links TRBV7-2 with TRBJ2-5; D may be TRBD2 (6 bases). Trimming left V 3 bases short and J 1 base short, with 9 bases between. The CDR3 covers 14 residues. In germline, CDR1 is SGHTA, CDR2 FQGNSA.

The sample holds one count of this clone. The V call is TRBV5-1, the J call TRBJ1-1; D is possibly TRBD1 (5 bases). CDR3 size: 15 residues. The V end was cut by 3 bases, the J end by 1 base, with 13 bases between. Germline assignment: CDR1 SGHRS and CDR2 YFSETQ. The CDR3 bases are TGCGCCAGCAGCTGGGGGACGGCCTCGAACACTGAAGCTTTCTTT. It yields the protein CASSWGTASNTEAFF.

The chain joins TRBV19 to TRBJ1-1; 7 positions agree with TRBD1. The V gene end was trimmed by 4 bases and the J gene end by 6 bases; junction bases not matched to a gene: 8. The CDR3 length is 14 residues. CDR1 is LNHDA, CDR2 SQIVND, per germline (reference sequence). CDR3 sequence reads: CASSTPTGAAEAFF. The CDR3 bases are TGTGCCAGTAGTACCCCTACAGGGGCCGCTGAAGCTTTCTTT.